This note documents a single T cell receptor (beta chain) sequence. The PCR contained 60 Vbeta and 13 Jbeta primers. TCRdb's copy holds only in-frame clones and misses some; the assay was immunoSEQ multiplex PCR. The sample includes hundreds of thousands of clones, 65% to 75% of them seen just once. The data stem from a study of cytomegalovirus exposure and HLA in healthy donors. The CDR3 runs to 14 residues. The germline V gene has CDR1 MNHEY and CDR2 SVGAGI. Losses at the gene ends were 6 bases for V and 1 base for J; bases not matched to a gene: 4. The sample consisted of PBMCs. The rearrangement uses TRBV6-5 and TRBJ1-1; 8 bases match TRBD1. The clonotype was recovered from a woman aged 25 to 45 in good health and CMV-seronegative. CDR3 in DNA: TGTGCCAGCAGACAGGGGGATCGGAACACTGAAGCTTTCTTT. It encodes CASRQGDRNTEAFF.